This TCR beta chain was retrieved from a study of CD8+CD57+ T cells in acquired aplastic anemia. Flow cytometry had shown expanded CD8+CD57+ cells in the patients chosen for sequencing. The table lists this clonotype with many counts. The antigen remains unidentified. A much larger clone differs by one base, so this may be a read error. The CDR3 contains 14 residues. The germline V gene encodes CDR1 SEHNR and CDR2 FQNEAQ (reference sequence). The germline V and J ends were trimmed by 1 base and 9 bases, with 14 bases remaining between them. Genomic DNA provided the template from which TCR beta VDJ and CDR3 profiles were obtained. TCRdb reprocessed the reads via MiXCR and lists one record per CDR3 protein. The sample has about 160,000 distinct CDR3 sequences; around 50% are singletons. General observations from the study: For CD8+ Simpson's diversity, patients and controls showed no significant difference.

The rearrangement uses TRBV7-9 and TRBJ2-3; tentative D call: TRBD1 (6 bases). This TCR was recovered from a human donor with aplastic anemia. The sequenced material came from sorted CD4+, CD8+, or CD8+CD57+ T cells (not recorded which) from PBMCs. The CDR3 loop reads CASSLEQGSLTQYF. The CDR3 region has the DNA TGTGCCAGCAGCTTAGAACAGGGTAGCTTGACGCAGTATTTT.